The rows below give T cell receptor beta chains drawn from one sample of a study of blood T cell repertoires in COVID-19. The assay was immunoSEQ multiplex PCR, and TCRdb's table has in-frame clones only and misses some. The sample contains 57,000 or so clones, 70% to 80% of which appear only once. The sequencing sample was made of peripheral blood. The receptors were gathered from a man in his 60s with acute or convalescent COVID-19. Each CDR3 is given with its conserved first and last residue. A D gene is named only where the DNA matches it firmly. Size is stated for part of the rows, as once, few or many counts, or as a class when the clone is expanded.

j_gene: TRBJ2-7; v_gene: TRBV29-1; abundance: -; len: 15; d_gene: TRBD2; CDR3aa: CSVGKGAGVMYEQYF; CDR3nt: TGCAGCGTTGGTAAGGGCGCGGGAGTTATGTACGAGCAGTACTTC
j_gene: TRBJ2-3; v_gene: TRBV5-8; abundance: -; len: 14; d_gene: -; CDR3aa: CASSLDFRVDTQYF; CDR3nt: TGTGCCAGCAGCTTGGATTTCCGGGTAGATACGCAGTATTTT
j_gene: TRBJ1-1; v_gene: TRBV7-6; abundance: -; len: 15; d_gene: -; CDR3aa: CASSRKESRDTEAFF; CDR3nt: TGTGCCAGCAGCCGCAAGGAAAGCAGGGACACTGAAGCTTTCTTT
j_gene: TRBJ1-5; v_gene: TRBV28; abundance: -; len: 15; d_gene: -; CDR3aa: CASSVRTDSNQPQHF; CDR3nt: TGTGCCAGCAGCGTTCGGACAGATAGCAATCAGCCCCAGCATTTT
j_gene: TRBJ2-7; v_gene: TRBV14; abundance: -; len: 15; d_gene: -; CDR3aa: CASSQQNTGIYEQYF; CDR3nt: TGTGCCAGCAGCCAACAAAATACAGGGATCTACGAGCAGTACTTC
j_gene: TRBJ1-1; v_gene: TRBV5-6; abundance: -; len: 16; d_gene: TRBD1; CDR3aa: CASSLGQGGMNTEAFF; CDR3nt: TGTGCCAGCAGCTTGGGCCAGGGGGGAATGAACACTGAAGCTTTCTTT
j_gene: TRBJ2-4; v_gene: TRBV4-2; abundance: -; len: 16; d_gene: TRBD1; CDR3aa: CASSQAGGRTKNIQYF; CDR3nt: TGTGCCAGCAGCCAAGCAGGGGGCCGGACCAAAAACATTCAGTACTTC
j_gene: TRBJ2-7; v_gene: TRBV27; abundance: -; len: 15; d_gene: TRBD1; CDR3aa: CASSQGTGVSYEQYF; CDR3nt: TGTGCCAGCAGCCAAGGGACAGGGGTTTCCTACGAGCAGTACTTC
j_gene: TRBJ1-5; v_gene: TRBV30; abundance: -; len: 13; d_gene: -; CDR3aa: CAWASGLHQPQHF; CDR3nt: TGTGCCTGGGCTTCAGGGTTGCATCAGCCCCAGCATTTT
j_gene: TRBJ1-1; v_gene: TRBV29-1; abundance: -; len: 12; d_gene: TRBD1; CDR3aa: CSVDTGATGAFF; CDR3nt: TGCAGCGTTGATACAGGGGCGACGGGAGCTTTCTTT
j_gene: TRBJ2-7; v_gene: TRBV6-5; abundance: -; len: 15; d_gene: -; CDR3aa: CASSYSEGWTYEQYF; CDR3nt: TGTGCCAGCAGTTACTCGGAGGGTTGGACCTACGAGCAGTACTTC
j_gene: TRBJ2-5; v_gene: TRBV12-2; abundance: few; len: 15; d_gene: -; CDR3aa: CASRLATSGQETQYF; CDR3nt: TGTGCAAGTCGCTTAGCGACTAGCGGACAAGAGACCCAGTACTTC
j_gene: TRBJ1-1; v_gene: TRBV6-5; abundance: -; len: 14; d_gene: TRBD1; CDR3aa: CASIGQGDLTEAFF; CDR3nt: TGTGCCAGCATCGGACAGGGGGATCTCACTGAAGCTTTCTTT
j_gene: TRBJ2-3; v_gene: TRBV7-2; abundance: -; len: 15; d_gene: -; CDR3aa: CASSPGGAYTDTQYF; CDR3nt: TGTGCCAGCAGCCCCGGAGGGGCCTACACAGATACGCAGTATTTT
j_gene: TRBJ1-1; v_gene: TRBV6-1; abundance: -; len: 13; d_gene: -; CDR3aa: CASSEAGGTEAFF; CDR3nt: TGTGCCAGCAGTGAAGCGGGGGGGACTGAAGCTTTCTTT
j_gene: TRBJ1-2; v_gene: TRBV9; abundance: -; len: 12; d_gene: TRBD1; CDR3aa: CASSRTGLGYTF; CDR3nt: TGTGCCAGCAGTCGGACAGGGCTTGGCTACACCTTC
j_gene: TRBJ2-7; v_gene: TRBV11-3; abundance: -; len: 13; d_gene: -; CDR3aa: CASSVRGGYEQYF; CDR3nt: TGTGCCAGCAGCGTTCGAGGTGGCTACGAGCAGTACTTC
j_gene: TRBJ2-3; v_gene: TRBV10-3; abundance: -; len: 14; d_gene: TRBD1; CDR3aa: CAIKGTGGADTQYF; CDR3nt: TGTGCCATCAAAGGGACAGGGGGCGCGGATACGCAGTATTTT
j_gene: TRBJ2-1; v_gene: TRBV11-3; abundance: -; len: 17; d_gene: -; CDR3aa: CASSLFGGQDSYNEQFF; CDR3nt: TGTGCCAGCAGCTTATTTGGTGGGCAGGACTCATACAATGAGCAGTTCTTC
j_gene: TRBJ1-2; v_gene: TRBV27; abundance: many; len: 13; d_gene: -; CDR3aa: CASSLAANYGYTF; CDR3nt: TGTGCCAGCAGTTTAGCAGCTAACTATGGCTACACCTTC
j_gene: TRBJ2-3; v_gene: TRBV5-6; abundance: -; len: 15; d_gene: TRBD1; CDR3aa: CASSSTGTGLDTQYF; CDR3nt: TGTGCCAGCAGCTCCACCGGGACAGGGTTGGATACGCAGTATTTT
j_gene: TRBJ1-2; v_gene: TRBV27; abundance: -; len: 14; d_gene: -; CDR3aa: CASSLSAGIYGYTF; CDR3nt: TGTGCCAGCAGTTTATCTGCGGGGATCTATGGCTACACCTTC
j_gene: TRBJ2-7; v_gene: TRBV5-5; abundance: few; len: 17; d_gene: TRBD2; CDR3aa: CASSPRSSGSWSYEQYF; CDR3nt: TGTGCCAGCAGCCCCCGTTCTAGCGGGAGTTGGTCCTACGAGCAGTACTTC
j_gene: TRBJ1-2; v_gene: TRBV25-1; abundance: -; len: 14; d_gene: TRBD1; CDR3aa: CASSEYGQGDGYTF; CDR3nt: TGTGCCAGCAGTGAATATGGACAGGGGGATGGCTACACCTTC
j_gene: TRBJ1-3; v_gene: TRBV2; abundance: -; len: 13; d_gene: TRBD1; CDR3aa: CASADRAGNTIYF; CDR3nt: TGTGCCAGCGCTGACAGGGCCGGAAACACCATATATTTT
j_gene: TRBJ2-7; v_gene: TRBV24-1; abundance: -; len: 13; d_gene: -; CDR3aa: CATSDFTVPEQYF; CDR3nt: TGTGCCACCAGTGATTTCACGGTTCCCGAGCAGTACTTC